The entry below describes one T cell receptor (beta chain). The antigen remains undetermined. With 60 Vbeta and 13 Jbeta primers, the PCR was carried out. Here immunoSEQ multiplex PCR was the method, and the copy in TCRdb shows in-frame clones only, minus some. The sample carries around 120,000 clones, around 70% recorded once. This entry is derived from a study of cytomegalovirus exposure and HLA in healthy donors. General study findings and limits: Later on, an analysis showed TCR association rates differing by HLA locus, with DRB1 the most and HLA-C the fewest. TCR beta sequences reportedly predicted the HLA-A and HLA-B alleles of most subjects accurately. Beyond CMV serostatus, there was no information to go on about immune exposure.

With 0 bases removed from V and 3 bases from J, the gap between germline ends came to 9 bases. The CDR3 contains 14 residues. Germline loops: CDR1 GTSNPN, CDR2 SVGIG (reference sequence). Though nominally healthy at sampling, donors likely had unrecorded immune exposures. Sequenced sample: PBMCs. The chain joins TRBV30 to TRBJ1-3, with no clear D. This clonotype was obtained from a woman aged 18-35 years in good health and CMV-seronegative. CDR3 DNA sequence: TGTGCCTGGAGTGTAGAGGGAGGTGGAAACACCATATATTTT. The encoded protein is CAWSVEGGGNTIYF.